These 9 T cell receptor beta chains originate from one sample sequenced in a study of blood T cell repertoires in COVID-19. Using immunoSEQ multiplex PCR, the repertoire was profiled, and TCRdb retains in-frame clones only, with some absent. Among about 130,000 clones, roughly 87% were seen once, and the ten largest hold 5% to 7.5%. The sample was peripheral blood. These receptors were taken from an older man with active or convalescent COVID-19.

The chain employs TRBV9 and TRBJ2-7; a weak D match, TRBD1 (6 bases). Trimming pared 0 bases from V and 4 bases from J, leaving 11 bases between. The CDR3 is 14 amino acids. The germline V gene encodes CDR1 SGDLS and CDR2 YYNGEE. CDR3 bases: TGTGCCAGCAGCGTAGATGGGGGCGGGTACGAGCAGTACTTC. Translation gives CASSVDGGGYEQYF.

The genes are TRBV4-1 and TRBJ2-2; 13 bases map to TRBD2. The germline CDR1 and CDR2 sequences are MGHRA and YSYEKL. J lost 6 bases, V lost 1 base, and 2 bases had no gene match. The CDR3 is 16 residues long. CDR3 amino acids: CASSQVGLAGAGELFF. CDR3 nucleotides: TGCGCCAGCAGCCAAGTAGGACTAGCGGGGGCCGGGGAGCTGTTTTTT.

The CDR3 spells CASSLPGGESSGNTIYF. The DNA for the CDR3 is TGTGCCAGCAGCCTACCAGGCGGGGAGTCATCTGGAAACACCATATATTTT. The chain couples TRBV5-6 to TRBJ1-3; unclear D gene. The V end lost 4 bases, the J end lost 1 base, and 18 bases lay between the germline ends. The CDR3 loop spans 17 amino acids. Germline CDR1 and CDR2: SGHDT and YYEEEE. The variable domain in full, with the rest retrieved from reference TRBV5-6 and TRBJ1-3, is DAGVTQSPTHLIKTRGQQVTLRCSPKSGHDTVSWYQQALGQGPQFIFQYYEEEERQRGNFPDRFSGHQFPNYSSELNVNALLLGDSALYLCASSLPGGESSGNTIYFGEGSWLTVV.

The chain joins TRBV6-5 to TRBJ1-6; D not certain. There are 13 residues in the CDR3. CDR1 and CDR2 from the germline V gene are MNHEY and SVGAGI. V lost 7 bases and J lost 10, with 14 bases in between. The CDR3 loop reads CASTPRFGSPLHF. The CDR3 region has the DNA TGTGCCAGCACTCCCCGGTTCGGGTCACCCCTCCACTTT.

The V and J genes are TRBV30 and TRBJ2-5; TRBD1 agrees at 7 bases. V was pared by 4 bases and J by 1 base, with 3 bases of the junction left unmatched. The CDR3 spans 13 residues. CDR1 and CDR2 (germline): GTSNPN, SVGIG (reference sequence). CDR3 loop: CAWTRGFQETQYF. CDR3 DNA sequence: TGTGCCTGGACCAGGGGGTTCCAAGAGACCCAGTACTTC.

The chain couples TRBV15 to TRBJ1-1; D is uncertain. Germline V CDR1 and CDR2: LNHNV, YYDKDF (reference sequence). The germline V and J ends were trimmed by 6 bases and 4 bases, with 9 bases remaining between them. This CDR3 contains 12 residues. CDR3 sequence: CATSMRTTEAFF. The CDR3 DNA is TGTGCCACCAGTATGCGAACCACTGAAGCTTTCTTT.

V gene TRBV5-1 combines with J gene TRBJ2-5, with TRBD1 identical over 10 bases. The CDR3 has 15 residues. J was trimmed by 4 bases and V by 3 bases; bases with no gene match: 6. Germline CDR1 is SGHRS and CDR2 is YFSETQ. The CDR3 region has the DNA TGCGCCAGCAGCTACGAGGGGACAGGGGCAGAGACCCAGTACTTC. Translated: CASSYEGTGAETQYF.

The CDR3 DNA is TGTGCCAGCCACCGGACTAGCGGGGGAAATGAGCAGTTCTTC. Amino acids: CASHRTSGGNEQFF. This chain connects TRBV6-6 to TRBJ2-1; 13 bases match TRBD2. CDR1 is MNHNY, CDR2 SVGAGI, per germline (reference sequence). J was trimmed by 7 bases and V by 8 bases; bases with no gene match: 5. The CDR3 is 14 amino acids.

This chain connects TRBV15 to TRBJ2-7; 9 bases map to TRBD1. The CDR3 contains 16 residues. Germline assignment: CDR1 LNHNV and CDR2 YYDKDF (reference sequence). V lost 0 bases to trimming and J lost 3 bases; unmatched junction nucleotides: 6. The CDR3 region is CATSRDRGTGSYEQYF. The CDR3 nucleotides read TGTGCCACCAGCAGAGATCGCGGGACAGGGAGCTACGAGCAGTACTTC. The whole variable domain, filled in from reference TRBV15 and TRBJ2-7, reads DAMVIQNPRYQVTQFGKPVTLSCSQTLNHNVMYWYQQKSSQAPKLLFHYYDKDFNNEADTPDNFQSRRPNTSFCFLDIRSPGLGDTAMYLCATSRDRGTGSYEQYFGPGTRLTVT.